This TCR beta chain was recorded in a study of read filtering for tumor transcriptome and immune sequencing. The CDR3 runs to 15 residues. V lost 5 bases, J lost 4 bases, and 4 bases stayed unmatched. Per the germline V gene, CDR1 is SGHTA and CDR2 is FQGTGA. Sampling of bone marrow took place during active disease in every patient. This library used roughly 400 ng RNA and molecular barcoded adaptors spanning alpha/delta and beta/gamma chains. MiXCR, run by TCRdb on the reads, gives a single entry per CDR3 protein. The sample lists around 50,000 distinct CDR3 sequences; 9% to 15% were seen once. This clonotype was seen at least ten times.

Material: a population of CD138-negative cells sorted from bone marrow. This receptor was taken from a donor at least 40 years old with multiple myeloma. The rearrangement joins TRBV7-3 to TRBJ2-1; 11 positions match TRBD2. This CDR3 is CASSVAGGPYNEQFF. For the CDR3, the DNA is TGTGCCAGCAGCGTAGCGGGGGGGCCTTACAATGAGCAGTTCTTC.